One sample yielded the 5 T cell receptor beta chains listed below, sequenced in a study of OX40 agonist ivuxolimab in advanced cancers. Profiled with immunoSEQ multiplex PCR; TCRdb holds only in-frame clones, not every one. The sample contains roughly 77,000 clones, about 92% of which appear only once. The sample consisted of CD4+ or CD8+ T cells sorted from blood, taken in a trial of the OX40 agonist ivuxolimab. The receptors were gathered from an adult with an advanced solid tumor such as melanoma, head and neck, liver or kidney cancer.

The CDR3 DNA is TGTGCCAGCAGGGACGGACAGAACGCATACAATGAGCAGTTCTTC. This encodes CASRDGQNAYNEQFF. This chain connects TRBV6-1 to TRBJ2-1; the D gene is possibly TRBD1 (6 bases). V was shortened by 6 bases and J by 4 bases, with 16 bases between the two germline ends. Looked up from germline, CDR1 is MNHNS and CDR2 is SASEGT. The CDR3 totals 15 residues.

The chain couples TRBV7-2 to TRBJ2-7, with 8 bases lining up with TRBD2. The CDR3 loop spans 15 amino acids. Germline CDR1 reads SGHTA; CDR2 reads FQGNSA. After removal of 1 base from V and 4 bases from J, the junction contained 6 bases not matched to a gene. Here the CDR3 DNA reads TGTGCCAGCAGCTTAGACCCAAGCGGGAGTTACGAGCAGTACTTC. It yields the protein CASSLDPSGSYEQYF.

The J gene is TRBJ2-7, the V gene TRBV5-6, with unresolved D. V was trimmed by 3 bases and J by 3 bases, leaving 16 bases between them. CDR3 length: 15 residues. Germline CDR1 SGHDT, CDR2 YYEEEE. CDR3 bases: TGTGCCAGCAGCTCCCGGGTCCAACCGGTCTACGAGCAGTACTTC. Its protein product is CASSSRVQPVYEQYF.

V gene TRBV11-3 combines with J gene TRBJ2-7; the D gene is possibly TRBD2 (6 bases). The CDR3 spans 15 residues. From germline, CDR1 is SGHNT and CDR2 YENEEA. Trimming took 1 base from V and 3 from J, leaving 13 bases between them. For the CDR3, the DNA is TGTGCCAGCAGCTTAGGCGTTAGCGGCGACTACGAGCAGTACTTC. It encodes CASSLGVSGDYEQYF.

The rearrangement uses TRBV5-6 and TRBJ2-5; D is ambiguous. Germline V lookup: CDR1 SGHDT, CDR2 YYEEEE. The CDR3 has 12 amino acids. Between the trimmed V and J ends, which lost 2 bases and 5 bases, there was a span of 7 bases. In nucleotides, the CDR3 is TGTGCCAGCAGCTTTCTTGGGGAGACCCAGTACTTC. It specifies CASSFLGETQYF.